The clone carrying this T cell receptor beta chain was seen a handful of times. Its specificity is not known. These data come from a study of blood T cells in healthy people across ages. The study, taken as a whole, reports: In older individuals, TCR beta diversity per million T cells was lower, falling roughly linearly with age.

The authors ran a second PCR of about 6 to 12 cycles using a sample-barcoded 5' primer and a J-beta primer mix. Each cDNA molecule received a tag from a template-switch adaptor that had 12 random nucleotides. No fewer than 3 million CDR3-containing paired-end reads came from each sample. TCRdb ran MiXCR on the 5' RACE reads and lists one entry per CDR3 protein. The table has around 790,000 distinct CDR3 sequences, roughly 44% seen once. The CDR3 sequence is 13 residues long. Trimming took 3 bases from V and 9 from J, leaving 12 bases between them. CDR1 is SEHNR, CDR2 FQNEAQ, per germline (reference sequence).

The sequencing input was blood. This clonotype was obtained from a man in his sixties in good health. The genes are TRBV7-9 and TRBJ2-1; possible D gene TRBD2, 6 bases. The CDR3 DNA is TGTGCCAGCAGCTTCTTAGGAGGGAGTGAGCAGTTCTTC. Encoded protein: CASSFLGGSEQFF.